This T cell receptor beta chain appears in the sequencing data of a study of blood T cells in healthy people across ages. Primers used in a second PCR of about 7 to 11 cycles were a sample-barcoded 5' primer and a J-beta primer mix. TCRdb analysed the 5' RACE reads with MiXCR anew, one entry per CDR3 protein. The sample includes 950,000 to 1,200,000 distinct CDR3 sequences, 35% to 40% of them seen just once. V was pared by 4 bases and J by 4 bases, with 7 bases of the junction left unmatched. The germline CDR1 and CDR2 sequences are LGHDT and YNNKEL (reference sequence). The length of the CDR3 is 16 residues. This clonotype was observed a handful of times.

The clonotype was recovered from a young man in good health. The sequenced sample consisted of blood. This rearrangement joins TRBV3-1 to TRBJ2-1, with 10 bases that match TRBD1. The CDR3 is CASSRHRDRGYNEQFF. The DNA for the CDR3 is TGTGCCAGCAGCCGCCACCGGGACAGGGGTTACAATGAGCAGTTCTTC.